The rows below give T cell receptor beta chains drawn from one sample of a study of T cell responses to AZD1222 COVID-19 vaccine. Generated by immunoSEQ multiplex PCR, the TCRdb table keeps only in-frame clones and is missing some. Of 150,000 or so clones detected, roughly nine tenths appear once; the ten largest clones hold roughly 4.7%. This sample comprised peripheral blood, obtained on day 0 of AZD1222 vaccination. These receptors originate from an adult in good health. Both conserved end residues are part of each CDR3. The D gene is left open where the match is weak. Some rows mark clone size as missing; the rest say once, few, many or name a class of expanded clone.

NA	TRBD2	TRBJ2-5	TRBV2	CASRELAGGPGETQYF	TGTGCCAGCAGGGAACTAGCGGGAGGGCCCGGGGAGACCCAGTACTTC
few	NA	TRBJ2-1	TRBV14	CASSQVSQISGEQFF	TGTGCCAGCAGCCAAGTGTCCCAGATCTCGGGTGAGCAGTTCTTC
once	NA	TRBJ2-2	TRBV28	CASRITGVNTGELFF	TGTGCCAGCAGAATTACGGGAGTTAACACCGGGGAGCTGTTTTTT
NA	NA	TRBJ1-5	TRBV28	CASETSGRTNQPQHF	TGTGCCAGCGAAACCTCCGGCAGAACCAATCAGCCCCAGCATTTT
NA	TRBD1	TRBJ2-2	TRBV3-1/TRBV3-2	CASSQYRDRGRTGELFF	TGTGCCAGCAGCCAGTACCGGGACAGGGGTCGGACCGGGGAGCTGTTTTTT
NA	NA	TRBJ1-5	TRBV2	CASSGSVSDQPQHF	TGTGCCAGCAGCGGATCAGTGTCCGATCAGCCCCAGCATTTT
NA	NA	TRBJ2-1	TRBV5-4	CASSLWENNEQFF	TGTGCCAGCAGCTTGTGGGAAAACAATGAGCAGTTCTTC
NA	NA	TRBJ1-1	TRBV2	CASSERTSSAEAFF	TGTGCCAGCAGTGAAAGGACGTCATCCGCTGAAGCTTTCTTT
few	TRBD1	TRBJ1-5	TRBV6-2/TRBV6-3	CASSVTGEQNQPQHF	TGTGCCAGCAGCGTTACAGGGGAACAGAATCAGCCCCAGCATTTT
once	TRBD1	TRBJ1-2	TRBV20-1	CSGGQGDGYTF	TGCAGTGGAGGGCAGGGGGATGGCTACACCTTC
NA	NA	TRBJ2-1	TRBV25-1	CASSDYNEQFF	TGTGCCAGCAGTGACTACAATGAGCAGTTCTTC
NA	TRBD1	TRBJ2-4	TRBV15	CATSRDSTGANIQYF	TGTGCCACCAGCAGAGATAGTACAGGGGCAAACATTCAGTACTTC
once	NA	TRBJ1-6	TRBV5-6	CASSQVGSPLHF	TGTGCCAGCAGCCAAGTCGGCTCACCCCTCCACTTT
NA	TRBD1	TRBJ2-7	TRBV13	CASGTMGTGDLGQYF	TGTGCCAGCGGGACTATGGGGACAGGGGACTTAGGGCAGTACTTC
NA	NA	TRBJ2-3	TRBV4-2	CASSPGLSTNTQYF	TGTGCCAGCAGCCCGGGACTTAGCACAAATACGCAGTATTTT
few	NA	TRBJ2-3	TRBV4-1	CASSQERLSSGTQYF	TGCGCCAGCAGCCAAGAAAGGTTGTCTTCTGGTACGCAGTATTTT
once	NA	TRBJ2-5	TRBV18	CASSPPPLGKTQYF	TGTGCCAGCTCACCACCGCCCCTGGGGAAGACCCAGTACTTC
NA	NA	TRBJ2-1	TRBV7-2	CASSLELIYNEQFF	TGTGCCAGCAGCTTAGAGCTTATCTACAATGAGCAGTTCTTC
NA	NA	TRBJ2-2	TRBV15	CATSRGGGSNAGELFF	TGTGCCACCAGCAGAGGGGGGGGCTCCAACGCCGGGGAGCTGTTTTTT
NA	NA	TRBJ2-2	TRBV6-5	CASSYPRGAGGELFF	TGTGCCAGCAGTTACCCCAGGGGAGCAGGCGGGGAGCTGTTTTTT
NA	TRBD1	TRBJ1-2	TRBV12-3/TRBV12-4	CASSLNRGDGYTF	TGTGCCAGCAGCCTGAACAGGGGCGACGGCTACACCTTC
NA	TRBD1	TRBJ1-2	TRBV6-5	CASSQQGGDGYTF	TGTGCCAGCAGCCAACAGGGGGGAGATGGCTACACCTTC
NA	TRBD1	TRBJ1-2	TRBV24-1	CATSERDRGYGYTF	TGTGCCACCAGTGAAAGGGACAGGGGCTATGGCTACACCTTC
NA	TRBD2	TRBJ2-5	TRBV24-1	CATSDLFGGGQTQYF	TGTGCCACCAGTGATTTATTTGGCGGGGGACAGACCCAGTACTTC
NA	NA	TRBJ2-7	TRBV6-6	CASSYPPGDEQYF	TGTGCCAGCAGTTACCCCCCGGGCGACGAGCAGTACTTC
NA	NA	TRBJ2-7	TRBV7-6	CASSLTTRPPQYF	TGTGCCAGCAGCTTAACGACCAGGCCCCCGCAGTACTTC
NA	TRBD2	TRBJ2-7	TRBV15	CATSRGGGSSYEQYF	TGTGCCACCAGCAGAGGAGGCGGGAGCTCCTACGAGCAGTACTTC
NA	NA	TRBJ1-1	TRBV10-3	CAISVSSMNTEAFF	TGTGCCATCAGTGTTAGCAGTATGAACACTGAAGCTTTCTTT
once	TRBD2	TRBJ2-1	TRBV28	CASSPRATSGSYNEQFF	TGTGCCAGCAGTCCAAGGGCTACTAGCGGAAGTTACAATGAGCAGTTCTTC
NA	TRBD1	TRBJ1-5	TRBV7-2	CASSRGEVANQPQHF	TGTGCCAGCTCCAGGGGGGAAGTCGCCAATCAGCCCCAGCATTTT
NA	NA	TRBJ2-2	TRBV18	CASSETPPGELFF	TGTGCCAGCTCAGAAACCCCCCCCGGGGAGCTGTTTTTT
once	TRBD2	TRBJ2-7	TRBV7-8	CASSFRPSGRARYEQYF	TGTGCCAGCAGCTTCCGGCCTAGCGGGAGGGCCCGATACGAGCAGTACTTC
NA	NA	TRBJ2-7	TRBV7-2	CASSSQGYEQYF	TGTGCCAGCAGCTCACAGGGTTACGAGCAGTACTTC
NA	NA	TRBJ1-2	TRBV28	CASSRAGTYYGYTF	TGTGCCAGCAGTCGGGCGGGGACATACTATGGCTACACCTTC
NA	NA	TRBJ2-7	TRBV28	CASLGKDGSYEQYF	TGTGCCAGCCTAGGAAAGGACGGCTCCTACGAGCAGTACTTC
few	NA	TRBJ2-7	TRBV5-4	CASSLETSFSYEQYF	TGTGCCAGCAGCTTGGAGACGTCCTTCTCCTACGAGCAGTACTTC
NA	NA	TRBJ1-4	TRBV3-1/TRBV3-2	CASSQFTGLREKLFF	TGTGCCAGCAGCCAATTTACGGGACTAAGGGAAAAACTGTTTTTT
NA	TRBD1	TRBJ2-7	TRBV18	CASSHGQGQRGEQYF	TGTGCCAGCTCACATGGACAGGGCCAACGAGGGGAGCAGTACTTC
NA	NA	TRBJ1-6	TRBV2	CASSLGGPPLHF	TGTGCCAGCAGTCTTGGGGGCCCACCCCTCCACTTT
few	NA	TRBJ1-2	TRBV6-1	CASSEVRVPYGYTF	TGTGCCAGCAGTGAAGTGCGGGTCCCCTATGGCTACACCTTC
NA	TRBD1	TRBJ1-2	TRBV7-2	CASSSSPGGGYTF	TGTGCCAGCAGCTCAAGTCCAGGGGGAGGCTACACCTTC
NA	NA	TRBJ1-2	TRBV18	CASSSPGHLGPYGYTF	TGTGCCAGCTCATCTCCGGGGCATCTAGGCCCCTATGGCTACACCTTC
NA	NA	TRBJ2-2	TRBV5-4	CASSTRGTATGELFF	TGTGCCAGCAGCACCCGCGGGACAGCCACCGGGGAGCTGTTTTTT
NA	TRBD1	TRBJ1-2	TRBV29-1	CSVGGTAISYTF	TGCAGCGTTGGTGGGACAGCTATCAGCTACACCTTC
NA	NA	TRBJ1-2	TRBV28	CASKTTRATSGYTF	TGTGCCAGCAAAACTACTCGGGCCACCAGTGGCTACACCTTC
NA	NA	TRBJ1-1	TRBV27	CASFPSGRITEAFF	TGTGCCAGCTTCCCAAGTGGGCGCATCACTGAAGCTTTCTTT
NA	TRBD2	TRBJ2-3	TRBV7-3	CASSFTGTSPQYF	TGTGCCAGCAGCTTCACCGGGACTAGCCCGCAGTATTTT
NA	NA	TRBJ2-1	TRBV5-1	CASSRVSGSYNEQFF	TGCGCCAGCAGCCGGGTCTCCGGGTCCTACAATGAGCAGTTCTTC
NA	NA	TRBJ1-2	TRBV6-4	CASSEQGIYGYTF	TGTGCCAGCAGTGAACAGGGAATCTATGGCTACACCTTC
NA	NA	TRBJ1-1	TRBV7-6	CASSLLGIGGISNTEAFF	TGTGCCAGCAGCTTATTGGGTATAGGGGGGATTTCGAACACTGAAGCTTTCTTT
NA	NA	TRBJ2-7	TRBV23-1	CASSQSHGEQYF	TGCGCCAGCAGTCAATCGCACGGTGAGCAGTACTTC
NA	TRBD1	TRBJ2-3	TRBV13	CASSYSSDGTGLTGAGTDTQYF	TGTGCCAGCAGCTATAGTTCAGATGGGACAGGGTTGACGGGAGCGGGCACAGATACGCAGTATTTT